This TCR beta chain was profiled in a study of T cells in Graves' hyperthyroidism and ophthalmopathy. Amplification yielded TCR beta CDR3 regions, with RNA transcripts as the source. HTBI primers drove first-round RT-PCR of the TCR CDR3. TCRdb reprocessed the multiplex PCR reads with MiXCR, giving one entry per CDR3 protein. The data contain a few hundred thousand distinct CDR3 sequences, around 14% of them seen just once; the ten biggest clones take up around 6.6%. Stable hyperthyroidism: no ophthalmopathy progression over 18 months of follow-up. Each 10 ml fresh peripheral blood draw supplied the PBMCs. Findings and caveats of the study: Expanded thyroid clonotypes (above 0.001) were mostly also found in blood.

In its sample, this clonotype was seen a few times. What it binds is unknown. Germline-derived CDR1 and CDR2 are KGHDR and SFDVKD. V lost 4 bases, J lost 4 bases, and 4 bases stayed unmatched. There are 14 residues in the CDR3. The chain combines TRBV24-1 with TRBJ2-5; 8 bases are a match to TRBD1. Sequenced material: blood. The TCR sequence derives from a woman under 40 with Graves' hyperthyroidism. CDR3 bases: TGTGCCACCAGTGACCCCAGGGGGCCAGAGACCCAGTACTTC. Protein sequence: CATSDPRGPETQYF.